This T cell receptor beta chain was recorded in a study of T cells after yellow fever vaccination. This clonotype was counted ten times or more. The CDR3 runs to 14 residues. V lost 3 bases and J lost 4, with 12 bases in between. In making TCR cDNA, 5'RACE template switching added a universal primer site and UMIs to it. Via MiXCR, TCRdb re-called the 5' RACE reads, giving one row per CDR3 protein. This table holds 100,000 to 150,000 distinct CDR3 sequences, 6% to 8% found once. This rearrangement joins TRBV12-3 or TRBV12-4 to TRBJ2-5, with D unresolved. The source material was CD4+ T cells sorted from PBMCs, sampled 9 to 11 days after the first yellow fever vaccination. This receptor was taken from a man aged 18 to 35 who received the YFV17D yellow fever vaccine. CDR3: CASSFIHLGETQYF. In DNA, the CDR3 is TGTGCCAGCAGTTTTATCCATTTAGGAGAGACCCAGTACTTC.